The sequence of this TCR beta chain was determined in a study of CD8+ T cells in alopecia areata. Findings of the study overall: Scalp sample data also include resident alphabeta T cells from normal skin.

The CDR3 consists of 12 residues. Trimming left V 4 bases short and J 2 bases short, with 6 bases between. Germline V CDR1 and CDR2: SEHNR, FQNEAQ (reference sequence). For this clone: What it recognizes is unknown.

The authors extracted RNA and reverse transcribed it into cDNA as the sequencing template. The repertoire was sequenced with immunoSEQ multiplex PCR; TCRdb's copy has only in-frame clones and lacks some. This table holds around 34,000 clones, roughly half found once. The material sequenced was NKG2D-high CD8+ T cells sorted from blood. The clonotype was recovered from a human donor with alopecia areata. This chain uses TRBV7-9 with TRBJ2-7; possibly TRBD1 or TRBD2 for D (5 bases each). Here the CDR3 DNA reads TGTGCCAGCAGCTCGGGGCCCTACGAGCAGTACTTC. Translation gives CASSSGPYEQYF.